This note documents a single TCR beta chain sequence. The sample originates from a study of control samples from healthy donors and cancer patients. Only in-frame clones appear in the TCRdb table, and some are missing; sequencing was by immunoSEQ multiplex PCR. The table includes 150,000 to 200,000 clones, 90% to 95% detected once. The source is a woman aged 35 to 49 in good health. Sequencing input: blood.

The CDR3 region is CASSLMGLAGGNEQFF. The CDR3, as DNA: TGTGCCAGCAGCTTAATGGGACTAGCGGGGGGAAATGAGCAGTTCTTC. The chain employs TRBV7-3 and TRBJ2-1; TRBD2 aligns across 15 bases. V shed 1 base and J 7 bases; nucleotides not matched to a gene: 2. Germline CDR1 and CDR2: SGHTA and FQGTGA. The CDR3 is 16 residues long.